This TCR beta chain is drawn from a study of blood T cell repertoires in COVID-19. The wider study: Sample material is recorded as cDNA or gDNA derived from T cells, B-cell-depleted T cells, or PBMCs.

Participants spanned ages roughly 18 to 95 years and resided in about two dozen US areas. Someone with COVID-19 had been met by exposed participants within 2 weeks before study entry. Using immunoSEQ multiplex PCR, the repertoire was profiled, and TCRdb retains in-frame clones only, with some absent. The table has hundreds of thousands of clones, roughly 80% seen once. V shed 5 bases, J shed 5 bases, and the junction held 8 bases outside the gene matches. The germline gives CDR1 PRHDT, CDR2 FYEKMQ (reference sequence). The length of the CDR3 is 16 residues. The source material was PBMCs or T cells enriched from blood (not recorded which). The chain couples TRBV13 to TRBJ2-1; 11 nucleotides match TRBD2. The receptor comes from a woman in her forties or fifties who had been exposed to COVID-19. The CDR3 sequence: CASSPVGTSGNNEQFF. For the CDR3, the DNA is TGTGCCAGCAGCCCCGTAGGGACTAGCGGCAACAATGAGCAGTTCTTC.